The clone carrying this TCR beta chain was observed a few times. Germline V gene data show CDR1 as MGHRA and CDR2 as YSYEKL. The CDR3 totals 15 residues. V was clipped by 1 base and J by 5 bases; unmatched bases: 4. The table came from immunoSEQ multiplex PCR; TCRdb's copy has only in-frame clones and leaves some out. There are nearly 70,000 clones in the sample; approximately 93% occur only once, and roughly 5% lies in the top ten. These data come from a study of technical replicates of blood from several donors. The chain combines TRBV4-1 with TRBJ1-1; 10 bases fit TRBD1. The sequencing sample was made of PBMCs. The receptor was derived from a human donor in good health. Some clones in this sample may be carry-over from other donors' samples. This chain's CDR3 is CASSQGGQGTTEAFF. Written as DNA, the CDR3 is TGCGCCAGCAGCCAAGGGGGACAGGGGACTACTGAAGCTTTCTTT.